Listed below are T cell receptor beta chains from one sample, sequenced in a study of T cell responses to AZD1222 COVID-19 vaccine. Method: immunoSEQ multiplex PCR; TCRdb's copy keeps in-frame clones and lacks some. The sample comprises some 120,000 clones, 90% of which are singletons, and roughly 7.8% rests with the top ten. The sequencing used peripheral blood, collected on day 0 of AZD1222 vaccination. The origin of the receptors is an adult in good health. Both conserved end residues are part of each CDR3. D genes are given only for firm matches.

TRBD2 TRBJ2-2 18 TRBV10-1 TGCGCCAGCAGGGGGGTGGCGGAGCGGGAGGGTTACACCGGGGAGCTGTTTTTT CASRGVAEREGYTGELFF
NA TRBJ1-5 16 TRBV15 TGTGCCACCAGCAGATCCGGGACGGCGAGCAATCAGCCCCAGCATTTT CATSRSGTASNQPQHF
NA TRBJ2-3 11 TRBV21-1 TGTGCCAGCAGCGTAAAAGATACGCAGTATTTT CASSVKDTQYF
NA TRBJ2-1 12 TRBV27 TGTGCCAGCAGTTTTAGGTACAATGAGCAGTTCTTC CASSFRYNEQFF
TRBD1 TRBJ1-1 13 TRBV7-2 TGTGCCAGCAGCCGGACAGGGGCCACTGAAGCTTTCTTT CASSRTGATEAFF
NA TRBJ2-1 14 TRBV15 TGTGCCACCAACCCCACAGGCTCCTACAATGAGCAGTTCTTC CATNPTGSYNEQFF
NA TRBJ1-5 15 TRBV19 TGTGCCAGTAGTTTAACGGACAGAATCAATCAGCCCCAGCATTTT CASSLTDRINQPQHF
NA TRBJ2-4 13 TRBV27 TGTGCCAGCATGGGGCAGGGAGAAAACATTCAGTACTTC CASMGQGENIQYF
TRBD2 TRBJ2-1 16 TRBV5-6 TGTGCCAGCAGCTTATTACTAGCGCCGGATCGGCACGAGCAGTTCTTC CASSLLLAPDRHEQFF
NA TRBJ2-7 11 TRBV18 TGTGCCAGCTCACCAGAATACGAGCAGTACTTC CASSPEYEQYF
NA TRBJ1-3 14 TRBV7-2 TGTGCCAGCAGCTCCGGATCTCTTGGAAACACCATATATTTT CASSSGSLGNTIYF
NA TRBJ1-1 14 TRBV7-2 TGTGCCAGCAGCTTAAAAGGGGGGAACACTGAAGCTTTCTTT CASSLKGGNTEAFF
TRBD1 TRBJ1-2 13 TRBV10-3 TGTGCCATCAGGACAGGGGGCGACTATGGCTACACCTTC CAIRTGGDYGYTF
NA TRBJ1-2 15 TRBV28 TGTGCCAGCAGTTTTTCGAGCACACACCGACATGGCTACACCTTC CASSFSSTHRHGYTF
TRBD2 TRBJ2-1 15 TRBV7-2 TGTGCCAGCACCTTCCGACTAGCGGGAGGGTTTGAGCAGTTCTTC CASTFRLAGGFEQFF
TRBD2 TRBJ2-2 19 TRBV4-3 TGCGCCAGCAGCCAAGACAGGGGACTAGCGACCCCGGGCACCGGGGAGCTGTTTTTT CASSQDRGLATPGTGELFF
NA TRBJ1-2 14 TRBV28 TGTGCCAGCAGTTTATCTACGGGGGCTCGAGGCTACACCTTC CASSLSTGARGYTF
NA TRBJ1-2 15 TRBV10-3 TGTGCCATCAGTGGGATCGGCCAGGGTAGCTATGGCTACACCTTC CAISGIGQGSYGYTF
TRBD1 TRBJ2-1 18 TRBV28 TGTGCCAGCAGTCCGTCTTCCCTCCGCAGGGGGCAGGGCAATGAGCAGTTCTTC CASSPSSLRRGQGNEQFF
NA TRBJ1-3 13 TRBV5-5 TGTGCCAGCAGCACCGACAGATTAAACACCATATATTTT CASSTDRLNTIYF
TRBD1 TRBJ1-4 16 TRBV19 TGTGCCAGTAGTGTGACCATGGGACAGGGAGGTCGAAAACTGTTTTTT CASSVTMGQGGRKLFF
TRBD1 TRBJ2-7 16 TRBV24-1 TGTGCCACCAGTGATACCGGGACAGGGGGCTCCTACGAGCAGTACTTC CATSDTGTGGSYEQYF
NA TRBJ2-4 15 TRBV18 TGTGCCAGCTCACCAGGGGGCGCGGCCAAAAACATTCAGTACTTC CASSPGGAAKNIQYF
NA TRBJ2-2 14 TRBV10-3 TGTGCCATCAGATCGGGACAGAACACCGGGGAGCTGTTTTTT CAIRSGQNTGELFF